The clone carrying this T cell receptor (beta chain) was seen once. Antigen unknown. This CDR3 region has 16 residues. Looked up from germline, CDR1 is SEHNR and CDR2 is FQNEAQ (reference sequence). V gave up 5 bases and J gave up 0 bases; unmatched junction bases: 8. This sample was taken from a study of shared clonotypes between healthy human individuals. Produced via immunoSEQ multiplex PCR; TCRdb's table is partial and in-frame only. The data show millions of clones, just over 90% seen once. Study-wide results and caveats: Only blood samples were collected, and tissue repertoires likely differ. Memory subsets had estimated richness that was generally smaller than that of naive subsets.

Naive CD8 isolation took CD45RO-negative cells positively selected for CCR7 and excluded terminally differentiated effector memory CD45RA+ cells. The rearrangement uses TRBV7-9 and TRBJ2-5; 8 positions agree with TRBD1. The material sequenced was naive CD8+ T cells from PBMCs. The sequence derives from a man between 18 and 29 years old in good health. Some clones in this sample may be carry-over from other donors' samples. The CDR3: CASSRRQGNYQETQYF. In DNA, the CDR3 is TGTGCCAGCAGCAGACGACAGGGGAACTACCAAGAGACCCAGTACTTC.